The TCR beta chain described here comes from a study of blood T cell repertoires in COVID-19. Study-level information: The analysed material was cDNA or gDNA that came from T cells, B-cell-depleted T cells, or PBMCs.

The CDR3 totals 13 residues. Germline CDR1 reads LGHDT; CDR2 reads YNNKEL (reference sequence). Trimming stripped 1 base from V and 9 bases from J, with 10 bases between. Clones were read by immunoSEQ multiplex PCR, and TCRdb kept only the in-frame ones, dropping some. Of 98,000 or so clones in the sample, 70% to 85% were seen once. This clone was seen only a few times. The chain couples TRBV3-1 (or the pseudogene TRBV3-2) to TRBJ2-1; TRBD2 might be the D (5 bases). This TCR came from a woman in her thirties or forties with acute or convalescent COVID-19. Material: peripheral blood. The CDR3 DNA reads as TGTGCCAGCAGCCAAGGAGGGTATTCTGAGCAGTTCTTC. Translation gives CASSQGGYSEQFF.